Below, 20 T cell receptor beta chains from the same sample are listed, as sequenced in a study of Ad26.COV2.S vaccination and SARS-CoV-2 variants. Assay: immunoSEQ multiplex PCR; the TCRdb copy retains only in-frame clones and omits some. The sample carries over 250,000 clones, around 87% recorded once. As for treatment: approximately 18 received Ad26.COV2.S at low or high dose, single or two shots; about 5 received placebo; per-sample allocation not given. Sampling happened 63 days after the first vaccine or placebo injection. Sequencing used peripheral blood, obtained in a trial of Ad26.COV2.S vaccine versus placebo. These receptors came from a person aged 18-65 years who received the Ad26.COV2.S COVID-19 vaccine or a placebo.

In this sample, this clone turned up a few times. The chain uses TRBV12-3 or TRBV12-4 and TRBJ2-2; a possible D gene is TRBD1 (5 bases). This CDR3 region has 13 residues. Between the trimmed V and J ends, which lost 5 bases and 6 bases, there was a span of 10 bases. The CDR3 spells CASSPGFPGELFF. CDR3 coding DNA: TGTGCCAGCAGTCCAGGGTTCCCCGGGGAGCTGTTTTTT.

This chain connects TRBV5-1 to TRBJ1-1, with unresolved D. Germline CDR1 and CDR2: SGHRS and YFSETQ. The CDR3 totals 15 residues. V was shortened by 4 bases and J by 1 base, with 14 bases between the two germline ends. The CDR3 region has the DNA TGCGCCAGCAGCGACAACAATGGTGCGAACACTGAAGCTTTCTTT. Translated, it gives CASSDNNGANTEAFF.

Of note for this clone: One end of the junction fails to match germline, which may point to a read error. This sequence joins TRBV7-2 and TRBJ2-7; TRBD1 aligns across 7 bases. This CDR3 comprises 14 residues. Looked up from germline, CDR1 is SGHTA and CDR2 is FQGNSA. CDR3 amino acids: CAGSLGGSSYEQYF. The CDR3 bases are TGTGCCGGCAGCTTAGGGGGCAGTTCCTACGAGCAGTACTTC.

This chain links TRBV15 with TRBJ2-7; 9 bases agree with TRBD2. CDR1 is LNHNV, CDR2 YYDKDF, per germline (reference sequence). The CDR3 extends over 14 amino acids. The trim removed 7 bases at V and 2 bases at J, leaving 6 bases unmatched. The CDR3 protein is CATMAGGAAYEQYF. CDR3 sequence (DNA): TGTGCCACCATGGCGGGGGGGGCCGCCTACGAGCAGTACTTC.

V gene TRBV29-1 combines with J gene TRBJ2-5; 8 bases are shared with TRBD1. The V gene's germline CDR1 is SQVTM and CDR2 ANQGSEA. This CDR3 comprises 13 residues. With V trimmed by 1 base and J by 4 bases, 2 bases remained unmatched. In DNA, the CDR3 is TGCAGCGTTGAAGGGCAGGGGGCAGAGACCCAGTACTTC. Residues: CSVEGQGAETQYF.

The chain is built from TRBV6-5 and TRBJ2-2; 7 bases map to TRBD2. The CDR3 is 15 residues long. Germline V gene sequence: CDR1 MNHEY, CDR2 SVGAGI. V lost 8 bases, J lost 6 bases, and 12 bases stayed unmatched. The CDR3 protein is CASRRGRAQAGELFF. DNA for the CDR3: TGTGCCAGCCGTCGTGGGAGGGCCCAAGCCGGGGAGCTGTTTTTT.

The rearrangement uses TRBV6-4 and TRBJ2-6; D possibly corresponds to TRBD1 (5 bases). The CDR3 length is 14 residues. The V gene's germline CDR1 is MRHNA and CDR2 SNTAGT. Trimming took 5 bases from V and 3 from J, leaving 8 bases between them. The CDR3 reads CASSQGSGANVLTF. The CDR3 DNA reads TGTGCCAGCAGTCAGGGTAGTGGGGCCAACGTCCTGACTTTC.

J is TRBJ2-1 and V is TRBV4-1; TRBD1 agrees at 9 bases. The germline V gene has CDR1 MGHRA and CDR2 YSYEKL. V lost 6 bases and J lost 5; bases outside the gene matches: 2. The CDR3 contains 13 residues. The CDR3 is CASRRTGDNEQFF. In nucleotides, the CDR3 is TGCGCCAGCAGACGGACAGGGGACAATGAGCAGTTCTTC.

This clone has a handful of counts. The chain uses TRBV7-9 and TRBJ1-4; TRBD1 agrees at 8 bases. In germline, CDR1 is SEHNR, CDR2 FQNEAQ (reference sequence). V shed 1 base and J 4 bases; nucleotides not matched to a gene: 2. The CDR3 loop spans 15 amino acids. CDR3 sequence (DNA): TGTGCCAGCAGCTTAGGACAGGGGTATAATGAAAAACTGTTTTTT. Protein sequence: CASSLGQGYNEKLFF.

In its sample, this clone was seen a few times. The rearrangement links TRBV12-5 to TRBJ1-1; D is possibly TRBD1 (5 bases). V lost 8 bases and J lost 4, with 17 bases in between. The CDR3 runs to 14 residues. Germline lookup yields CDR1 LGHNT and CDR2 FRNRAP. The CDR3 nucleotides are TGTGCTAGTTATGAGGGACCCATCGCCACTGAAGCTTTCTTT. It translates to CASYEGPIATEAFF.

V usage is TRBV11-2 and J usage is TRBJ1-3, with D possibly being TRBD1 (5 bases). The germline gives CDR1 SGHAT, CDR2 FQNNGV. The CDR3 totals 18 residues. Trimming cost V 5 bases and J 2 bases, with 22 bases left between them. CDR3 nucleotides: TGTGCCAGCAGCCCAAAACCGGGACCGAGTTTTACTGGAAACACCATATATTTT. It specifies CASSPKPGPSFTGNTIYF.

The chain carries TRBV6-5 and TRBJ1-2; possibly TRBD1 for D (5 bases). The V and J ends lost 6 bases and 4 bases respectively, with 15 bases between them. The CDR3 is made up of 14 amino acids. CDR1 and CDR2 (germline): MNHEY, SVGAGI. CDR3 DNA: TGTGCCAGCAGGGGCAAAGGGGACGGCTATGGCTACACCTTC. Translated, it gives CASRGKGDGYGYTF.

The CDR3 bases are TGCGCCAGCAAGGGTAGGCACAATGAGCAGTTCTTC. As protein: CASKGRHNEQFF. The chain joins TRBV10-2 to TRBJ2-1; D gene ambiguous. From germline, CDR1 is WSHSY and CDR2 SAAADI. V was shortened by 7 bases and J by 5 bases, with 9 bases between the two germline ends. This CDR3 is built from 12 residues.

The chain couples TRBV7-3 to TRBJ1-2; 9 bases are a match to TRBD1. Per germline, CDR1 SGHTA and CDR2 FQGTGA. The J segment lost 4 bases and the V segment lost 5 bases, leaving 8 bases of the junction unmatched. The CDR3 length is 15 residues. The CDR3 DNA reads as TGTGCCAGCAGCCTTACAGGGGGCCTCGGCTATGGCTACACCTTC. It encodes CASSLTGGLGYGYTF.

This clone was observed a single time. V and J are TRBV6-5 and TRBJ2-1; TRBD2 is a possible D gene (6 bases). CDR1 is MNHEY, CDR2 SVGAGI, per germline. CDR3 length: 15 residues. Trimming stripped 6 bases from V and 2 bases from J, with 14 bases between. The CDR3 spells CASSGGVLAYNEQFF. In nucleotides, the CDR3 is TGTGCCAGCAGCGGAGGGGTTCTAGCCTACAATGAGCAGTTCTTC.

This clone appeared once. This chain uses TRBV7-6 with TRBJ1-4; D remains unclear. Germline CDR1 reads SGHVS; CDR2 reads FNYEAQ. CDR3 size: 16 residues. V dropped 2 bases and J dropped 0 bases, with 10 bases sitting between them. The CDR3 nucleotides read TGTGCCAGCAGCTTATCTCGCACTGCAACTAATGAAAAACTGTTTTTT. Protein product: CASSLSRTATNEKLFF. The full variable domain, completed using reference TRBV7-6 and TRBJ1-4, is GAGVSQSPRYKVTKRGQDVALRCDPISGHVSLYWYRQALGQGPEFLTYFNYEAQQDKSGLPNDRFSAERPEGSISTLTIQRTEQRDSAMYRCASSLSRTATNEKLFFGSGTQLSVL.

The chain has TRBV19 and TRBJ1-1; D uncertain. The V and J ends lost 1 base and 0 bases respectively, with 6 bases between them. This CDR3 is 14 amino acids long. The germline gives CDR1 LNHDA, CDR2 SQIVND (reference sequence). The CDR3 nucleotides read TGTGCCAGTAGTATAGCAGTAATGAACACTGAAGCTTTCTTT. This gives the protein CASSIAVMNTEAFF.

The gene calls are TRBV27 and TRBJ2-3; 10 nucleotides line up with TRBD2. The germline V gene encodes CDR1 MNHEY and CDR2 SMNVEV (reference sequence). The J segment lost 1 base and the V segment lost 1 base, leaving 2 bases of the junction unmatched. The CDR3 is made up of 16 amino acids. The CDR3 nucleotides are TGTGCCAGCAGTTTATACGGACTAGCGGGCACAGATACGCAGTATTTT. Translated: CASSLYGLAGTDTQYF.

This sequence joins TRBV2 and TRBJ1-1, with a weak D call TRBD1 (6 bases). This CDR3 has 15 residues. Germline V lookup: CDR1 SNHLY, CDR2 FYNNEI. V lost 0 bases to trimming and J lost 2 bases, with 10 bases between them. CDR3 coding DNA: TGTGCCAGCAGTGAAGCCAGGGGTAGAAACACTGAAGCTTTCTTT. As protein: CASSEARGRNTEAFF.

This clone was counted a few times. The chain links TRBV3-1 (or the pseudogene TRBV3-2) to TRBJ2-2; a weak D match, TRBD1 (6 bases). In germline, CDR1 is LGHDT, CDR2 YNNKEL (reference sequence). The CDR3 consists of 15 residues. Trimming stripped 0 bases from V and 6 bases from J, with 11 bases between. The CDR3 DNA reads as TGTGCCAGCAGCCAAGATAGCTGGGGGCCCGGGGAGCTGTTTTTT. Translation: CASSQDSWGPGELFF.